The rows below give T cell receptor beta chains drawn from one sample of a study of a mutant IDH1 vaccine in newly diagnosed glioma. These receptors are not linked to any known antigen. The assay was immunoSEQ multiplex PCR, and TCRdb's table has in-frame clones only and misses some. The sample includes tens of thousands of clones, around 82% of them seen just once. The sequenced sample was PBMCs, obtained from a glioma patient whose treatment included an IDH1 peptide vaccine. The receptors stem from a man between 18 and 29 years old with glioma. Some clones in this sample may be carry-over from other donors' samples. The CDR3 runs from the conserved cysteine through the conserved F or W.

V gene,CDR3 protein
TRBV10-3,CAISESSYEQYF
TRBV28,CASSLYGGNTIYF
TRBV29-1,CSAVADGVSNQPQHF
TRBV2,CATQAGSNEKLFF
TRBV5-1,CASSFLTSSYNEQFF
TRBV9,CASSPFGTDTQYF
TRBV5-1,CASSFEGETQYF
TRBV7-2,CASSLDVSENQPQHF
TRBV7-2,CASSLGVGGGEQYF
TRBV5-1,CASSGGTYSPLHF
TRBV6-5,CASSYSGVAYGYTF
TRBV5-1,CASSPGTSITDTQYF
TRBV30,CAWSEGRGVAPLHF
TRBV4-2,CASSQDIGQGADTQYF
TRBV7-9,CASSFMLNQPQHF
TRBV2,CASRGDRGTGYTF
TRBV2,CASSGFRDRVRDTQYF
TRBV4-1,CASSRDQRTDQPQHF
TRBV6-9,CASSPTPTEDVNYGYTF
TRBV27,CASSFFREGPQHF
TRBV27,CASSFSGTGSNTEAFF
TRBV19,CASTWVGGRLDTEAFF
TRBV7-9,CASSSNVNTEAFF
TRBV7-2,CASSLPTGGWRETQYF
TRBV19,CASRMGGGAVYEQYF
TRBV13,CASSSWARAHEQYF
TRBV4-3,CASSQDFAAHLGSGANVLTF
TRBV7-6,CASSASSGTYEQYF
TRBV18,CASAGTLAPPATNEKLFF
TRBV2,CASSVGLNQPQHF
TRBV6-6,CASSYSRTYEQYF
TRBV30,CAWSGPYNVRDGYTF
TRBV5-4,CASSQGQAGNQPQHF
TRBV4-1,CASSQVLPRRYGYTF
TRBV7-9,CASSLGGTGNGYTF
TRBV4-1,CASSQRGQAYEQYF
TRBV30,CAWKLFWGSTEAFF
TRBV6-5,CASSPDRNTIYF
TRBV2,CASALRGSYGYTF
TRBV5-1,CASSPRTGGEGGTIYF
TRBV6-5,CASTPQDGELFF